Following are 11 T cell receptor beta chains from one sample sequenced in a study of siplizumab effects on memory and regulatory T cells. Clones were sequenced by immunoSEQ multiplex PCR, and TCRdb holds only the in-frame ones, with some missing. The data show 70,000 to 100,000 clones, with roughly 95% seen just once and roughly 0.033% held by the top ten. The sample comprised naive CD4+ T cells sorted from blood. These receptor sequences come from a human donor in good health.

The V gene is TRBV5-1, the J gene TRBJ2-4; 10 bases are shared with TRBD1. Germline CDR1 reads SGHRS; CDR2 reads YFSETQ. V lost 4 bases and J lost 1; bases outside the gene matches: 8. The CDR3 is 17 amino acids. This CDR3 reads CASSTPGQGMAKNIQYF. The CDR3 region has the DNA TGCGCCAGCAGCACCCCGGGACAGGGGATGGCCAAAAACATTCAGTACTTC. Full variable domain (missing parts from reference TRBV5-1 and TRBJ2-4): KAGVTQTPRYLIKTRGQQVTLSCSPISGHRSVSWYQQTPGQGLQFLFEYFSETQRNKGNFPGRFSGRQFSNSRSEMNVSTLELGDSALYLCASSTPGQGMAKNIQYFGAGTRLSVL.

The V gene is TRBV4-3, the J gene TRBJ2-5; 8 bases agree with TRBD1. The CDR3 is 15 residues long. V trimming: 1 base; J trimming: 2 bases; junction bases outside the gene matches: 3. Germline CDR1 LGHNA, CDR2 YSLEER. The CDR3 region has the DNA TGCGCCAGCAGCCAAGGGACAGGGAGGCAAGAGACCCAGTACTTC. It yields the protein CASSQGTGRQETQYF.

The rearrangement uses TRBV15 and TRBJ2-7, with D perhaps being TRBD1 or TRBD2 (5 bases each). Looked up from germline, CDR1 is LNHNV and CDR2 is YYDKDF (reference sequence). V was shortened by 6 bases and J by 2 bases, with 11 bases between the two germline ends. This CDR3 region has 13 residues. The CDR3 nucleotides are TGTGCCACCAGACGAGGGGAAACCTACGAGCAGTACTTC. Translation: CATRRGETYEQYF.

The chain uses TRBV6-5 and TRBJ2-1; D is unclear. The CDR3 sequence is 14 residues long. Looked up from germline, CDR1 is MNHEY and CDR2 is SVGAGI. Trimming left V 2 bases short and J 7 bases short, with 12 bases between. This CDR3 reads CASSYAGLGNEQFF. CDR3 DNA sequence: TGTGCCAGCAGTTACGCCGGGTTGGGGAATGAGCAGTTCTTC.

This clone was recorded once. The gene calls are TRBV5-1 and TRBJ2-2; unclear D gene. Trimming stripped 0 bases from V and 6 bases from J, with 6 bases between. The CDR3 has 13 residues. Per germline, CDR1 SGHRS and CDR2 YFSETQ. CDR3 DNA: TGCGCCAGCAGCTTGGATCCCCCCGGGGAGCTGTTTTTT. Its translation is CASSLDPPGELFF. Variable domain in full (rest from reference TRBV5-1 and TRBJ2-2): KAGVTQTPRYLIKTRGQQVTLSCSPISGHRSVSWYQQTPGQGLQFLFEYFSETQRNKGNFPGRFSGRQFSNSRSEMNVSTLELGDSALYLCASSLDPPGELFFGEGSRLTVL.

The chain employs TRBV11-2 and TRBJ1-6; 7 bases are shared with TRBD1. This CDR3 region has 14 residues. The J segment lost 14 bases and the V segment lost 5 bases, leaving 12 bases of the junction unmatched. From germline, CDR1 is SGHAT and CDR2 FQNNGV. CDR3: CASSLGTVVDSLHF. The CDR3 DNA reads as TGTGCCAGCAGCCTCGGGACAGTGGTAGATTCCCTCCACTTT. Full variable domain (outside the CDR3, taken from reference TRBV11-2 and TRBJ1-6): EAGVAQSPRYKIIEKRQSVAFWCNPISGHATLYWYQQILGQGPKLLIQFQNNGVVDDSQLPKDRFSAERLKGVDSTLKIQPAKLEDSAVYLCASSLGTVVDSLHFGNGTRLTVT.

This clone was found once. The chain recombines TRBV7-2 with TRBJ1-2; maybe TRBD1 (5 bases). The V gene lost 1 base and the J gene lost 14 bases, with 20 bases spanning the gap. Germline V gene lookup returns CDR1 SGHTA and CDR2 FQGNSA. The CDR3 totals 14 residues. CDR3 sequence (DNA): TGTGCCAGCAGCTTAGTAGGGGTAGGGTATTTGAGGACCTTC. Translated, it gives CASSLVGVGYLRTF. Based on the CDR3 plus reference TRBV7-2 and TRBJ1-2, the full variable domain is GAGVSQSPSNKVTEKGKDVELRCDPISGHTALYWYRQSLGQGLEFLIYFQGNSAPDKSGLPSDRFSAERTGGSVSTLTIQRTQQEDSAVYLCASSLVGVGYLRTFGSGTRLTVV.

The V call is TRBV21-1, the J call TRBJ1-5. TRBV21-1 is deemed a pseudogene. The length of the CDR3 is 14 residues. The chain's CDR3 is CASSRGGVYQPQHF. The CDR3 nucleotides read TGTGCCAGCAGCAGGGGAGGGGTTTATCAGCCCCAGCATTTT.

The chain carries TRBV7-9 and TRBJ2-7; tentatively, D is TRBD2 (7 bases). Germline CDR1 is SEHNR and CDR2 is FQNEAQ (reference sequence). The CDR3 has 13 amino acids. Trimming removed 5 bases at V and 4 bases at J, with 12 bases between. CDR3 sequence (DNA): TGTGCCAGCAGCCGGAGCGGGACATACGAGCAGTACTTC. Amino acid sequence: CASSRSGTYEQYF.

V is TRBV28 and J is TRBJ1-4; D not resolved. The CDR3 has 15 residues. Germline assignment: CDR1 MDHEN and CDR2 SYDVKM. V was trimmed by 5 bases and J by 0 bases, leaving 10 bases between them. This chain's CDR3 is CASSPIGTTNEKLFF. The CDR3 DNA reads TGTGCCAGCAGTCCGATCGGGACAACTAATGAAAAACTGTTTTTT. Drawing the rest from reference TRBV28 and TRBJ1-4, the complete variable domain is DVKVTQSSRYLVKRTGEKVFLECVQDMDHENMFWYRQDPGLGLRLIYFSYDVKMKEKGDIPEGYSVSREKKERFSLILESASTNQTSMYLCASSPIGTTNEKLFFGSGTQLSVL.

V and J are TRBV11-2 and TRBJ1-3; no clear D gene. The CDR3 contains 14 residues. Germline V gene data show CDR1 as SGHAT and CDR2 as FQNNGV. V was pared by 1 base and J by 6 bases, with 10 bases between. CDR3 in DNA: TGTGCCAGCAGCTTAGGCGGACGGGAAAACACCATATATTTT. It yields the protein CASSLGGRENTIYF.